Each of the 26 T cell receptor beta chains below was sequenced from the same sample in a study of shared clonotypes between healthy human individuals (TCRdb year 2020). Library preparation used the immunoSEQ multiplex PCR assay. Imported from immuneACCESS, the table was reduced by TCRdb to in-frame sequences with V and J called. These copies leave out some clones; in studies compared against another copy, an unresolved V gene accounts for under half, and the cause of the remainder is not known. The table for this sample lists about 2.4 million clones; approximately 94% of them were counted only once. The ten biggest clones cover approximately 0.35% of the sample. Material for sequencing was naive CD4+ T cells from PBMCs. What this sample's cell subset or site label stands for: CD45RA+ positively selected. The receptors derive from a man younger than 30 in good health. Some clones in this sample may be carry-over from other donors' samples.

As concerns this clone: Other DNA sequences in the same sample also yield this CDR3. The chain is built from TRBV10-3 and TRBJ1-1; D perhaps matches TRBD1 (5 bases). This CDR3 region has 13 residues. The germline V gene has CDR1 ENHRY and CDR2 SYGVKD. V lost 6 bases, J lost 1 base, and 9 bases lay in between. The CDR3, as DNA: TGTGCCATCAGGGGGACGGCGAACACTGAAGCTTTCTTT. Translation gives CAIRGTANTEAFF.

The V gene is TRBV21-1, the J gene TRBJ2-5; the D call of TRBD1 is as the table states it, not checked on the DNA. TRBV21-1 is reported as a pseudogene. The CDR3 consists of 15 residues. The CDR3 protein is CASSKGQNHQETQYF. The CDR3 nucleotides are TGTGCCAGCAGCAAAGGCCAGAACCACCAAGAGACCCAGTACTTC.

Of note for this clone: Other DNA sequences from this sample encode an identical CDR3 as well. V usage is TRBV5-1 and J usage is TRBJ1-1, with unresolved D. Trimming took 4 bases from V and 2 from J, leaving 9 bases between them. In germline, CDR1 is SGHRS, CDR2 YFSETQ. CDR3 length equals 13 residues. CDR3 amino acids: CASSVTGNTEAFF. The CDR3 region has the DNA TGCGCCAGCAGCGTAACGGGTAACACTGAAGCTTTCTTT.

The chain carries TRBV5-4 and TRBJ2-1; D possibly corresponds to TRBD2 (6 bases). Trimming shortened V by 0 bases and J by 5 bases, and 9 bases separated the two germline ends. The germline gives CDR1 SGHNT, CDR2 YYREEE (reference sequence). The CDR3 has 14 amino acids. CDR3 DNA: TGTGCCAGCAGCTTGGTGGAGGGGCACAATGAGCAGTTCTTC. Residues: CASSLVEGHNEQFF. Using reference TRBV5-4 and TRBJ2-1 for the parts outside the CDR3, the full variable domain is ETGVTQSPTHLIKTRGQQVTLRCSSQSGHNTVSWYQQALGQGPQFIFQYYREEENGRGNFPPRFSGLQFPNYSSELNVNALELDDSALYLCASSLVEGHNEQFFGPGTRLTVL.

The CDR3 region has the DNA TGTGCCAGCACTACCTGGGGGGGCGCCGACTACGAGCAGTACTTC. Translated: CASTTWGGADYEQYF. The rearrangement uses TRBV28 and TRBJ2-7; tentative D call: TRBD2 (7 bases). CDR1 and CDR2 (germline): MDHEN, SYDVKM. Trimming took off 7 bases at V and 3 bases at J, with 19 bases between the two ends. This CDR3 contains 15 residues. Full variable domain (outside the CDR3, taken from reference TRBV28 and TRBJ2-7): DVKVTQSSRYLVKRTGEKVFLECVQDMDHENMFWYRQDPGLGLRLIYFSYDVKMKEKGDIPEGYSVSREKKERFSLILESASTNQTSMYLCASTTWGGADYEQYFGPGTRLTVT.

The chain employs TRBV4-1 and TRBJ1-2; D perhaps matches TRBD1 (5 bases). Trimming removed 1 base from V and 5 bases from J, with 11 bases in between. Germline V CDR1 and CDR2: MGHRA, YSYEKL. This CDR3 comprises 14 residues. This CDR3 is CASSQVGGGYGYTF. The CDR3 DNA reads TGCGCCAGCAGCCAAGTTGGGGGGGGATATGGCTACACCTTC.

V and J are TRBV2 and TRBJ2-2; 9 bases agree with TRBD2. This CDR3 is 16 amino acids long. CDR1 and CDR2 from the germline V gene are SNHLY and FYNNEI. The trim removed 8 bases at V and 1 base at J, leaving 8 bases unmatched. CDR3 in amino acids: CASGSSGSRNTGELFF. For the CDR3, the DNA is TGTGCCAGCGGGAGTAGCGGGAGCAGGAACACCGGGGAGCTGTTTTTT.

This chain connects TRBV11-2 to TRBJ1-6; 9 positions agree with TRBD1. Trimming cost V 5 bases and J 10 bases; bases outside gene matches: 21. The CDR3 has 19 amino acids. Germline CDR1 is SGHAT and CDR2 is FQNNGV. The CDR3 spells CASSPAKNNRDREGSPLHF. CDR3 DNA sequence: TGTGCCAGCAGCCCAGCGAAAAATAACCGGGACAGGGAAGGATCACCCCTCCACTTT.

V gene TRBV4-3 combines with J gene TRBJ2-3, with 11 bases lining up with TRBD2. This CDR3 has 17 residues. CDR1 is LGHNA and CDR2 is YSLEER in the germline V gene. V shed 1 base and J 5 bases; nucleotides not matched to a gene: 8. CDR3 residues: CASSQGTTSGKLDTQYF. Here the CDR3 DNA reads TGCGCCAGCAGCCAAGGGACGACTAGCGGGAAGTTAGATACGCAGTATTTT.

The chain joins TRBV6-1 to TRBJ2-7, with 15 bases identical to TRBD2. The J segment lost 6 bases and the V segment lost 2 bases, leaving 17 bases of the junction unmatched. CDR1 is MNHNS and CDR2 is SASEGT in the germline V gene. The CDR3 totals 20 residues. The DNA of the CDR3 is TGTGCCAGCAGTGAACCTTCGGGACTAGCGGGAGGCCAACTAGTTCCCGAGCAGTACTTC. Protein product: CASSEPSGLAGGQLVPEQYF.

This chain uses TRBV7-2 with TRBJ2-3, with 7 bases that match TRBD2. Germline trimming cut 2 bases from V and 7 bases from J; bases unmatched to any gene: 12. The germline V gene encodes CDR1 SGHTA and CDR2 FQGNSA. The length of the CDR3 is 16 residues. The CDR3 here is CASSLRRTGGRNTQYF. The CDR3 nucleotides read TGTGCCAGCAGCTTACGGAGGACCGGCGGGAGAAATACGCAGTATTTT. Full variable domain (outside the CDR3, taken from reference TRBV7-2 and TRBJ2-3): GAGVSQSPSNKVTEKGKDVELRCDPISGHTALYWYRQSLGQGLEFLIYFQGNSAPDKSGLPSDRFSAERTGGSVSTLTIQRTQQEDSAVYLCASSLRRTGGRNTQYFGPGTRLTVL.

The CDR3 coding sequence is TGCGCCAGCAGCCAAGATGCTAGGCGCGAGACCCAGTACTTC. Translation gives CASSQDARRETQYF. The chain uses TRBV4-1 and TRBJ2-5; no firm D call. This CDR3 is 14 amino acids long. CDR1 and CDR2 (germline): MGHRA, YSYEKL. Trimming stripped 0 bases from V and 5 bases from J, with 10 bases between.

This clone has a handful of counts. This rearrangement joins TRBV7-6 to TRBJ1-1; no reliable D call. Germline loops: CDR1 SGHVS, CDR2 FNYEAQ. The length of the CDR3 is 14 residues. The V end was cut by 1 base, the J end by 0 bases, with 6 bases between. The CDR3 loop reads CASSLESVNTEAFF. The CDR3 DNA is TGTGCCAGCAGCTTAGAGTCCGTGAACACTGAAGCTTTCTTT.

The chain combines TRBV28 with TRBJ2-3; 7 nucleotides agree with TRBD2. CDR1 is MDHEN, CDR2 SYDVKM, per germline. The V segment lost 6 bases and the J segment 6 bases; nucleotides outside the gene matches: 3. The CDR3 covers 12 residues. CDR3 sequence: CASSTSADTQYF. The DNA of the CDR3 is TGTGCCAGCAGCACTAGCGCCGATACGCAGTATTTT. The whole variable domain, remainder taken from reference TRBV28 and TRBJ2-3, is DVKVTQSSRYLVKRTGEKVFLECVQDMDHENMFWYRQDPGLGLRLIYFSYDVKMKEKGDIPEGYSVSREKKERFSLILESASTNQTSMYLCASSTSADTQYFGPGTRLTVL.

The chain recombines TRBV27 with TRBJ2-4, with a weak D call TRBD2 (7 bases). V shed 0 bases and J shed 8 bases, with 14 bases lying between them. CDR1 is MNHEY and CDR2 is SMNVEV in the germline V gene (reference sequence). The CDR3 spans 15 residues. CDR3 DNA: TGTGCCAGCAGTTTATCGGCGGGGGCGTTGGACATTCAGTACTTC. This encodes CASSLSAGALDIQYF.

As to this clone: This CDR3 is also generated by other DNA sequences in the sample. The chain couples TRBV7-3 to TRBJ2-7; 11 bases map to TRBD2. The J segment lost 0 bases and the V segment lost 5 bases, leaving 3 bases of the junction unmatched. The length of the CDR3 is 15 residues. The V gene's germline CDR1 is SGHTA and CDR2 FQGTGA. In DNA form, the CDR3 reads TGTGCCAGCAGCCTAGGGACTAGCGGCTCCTACGAGCAGTACTTC. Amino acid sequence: CASSLGTSGSYEQYF.

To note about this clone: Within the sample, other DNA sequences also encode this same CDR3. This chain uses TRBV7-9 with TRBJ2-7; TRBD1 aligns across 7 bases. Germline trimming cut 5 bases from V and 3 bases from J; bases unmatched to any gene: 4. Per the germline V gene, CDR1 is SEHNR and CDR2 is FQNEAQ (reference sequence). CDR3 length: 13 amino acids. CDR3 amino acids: CASSRQGGYEQYF. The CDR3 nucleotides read TGTGCCAGCAGCCGACAGGGTGGCTACGAGCAGTACTTC.

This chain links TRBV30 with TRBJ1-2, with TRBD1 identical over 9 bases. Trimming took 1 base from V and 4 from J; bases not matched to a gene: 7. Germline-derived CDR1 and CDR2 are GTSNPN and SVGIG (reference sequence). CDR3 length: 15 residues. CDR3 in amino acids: CAWSGTGGFRYGYTF. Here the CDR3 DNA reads TGTGCCTGGAGTGGAACAGGGGGCTTCCGCTATGGCTACACCTTC. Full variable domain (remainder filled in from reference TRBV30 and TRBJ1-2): SQTIHQWPATLVQPVGSPLSLECTVEGTSNPNLYWYRQAAGRGLQLLFYSVGIGQISSEVPQNLSASRPQDRQFILSSKKLLLSDSGFYLCAWSGTGGFRYGYTFGSGTRLTVV.

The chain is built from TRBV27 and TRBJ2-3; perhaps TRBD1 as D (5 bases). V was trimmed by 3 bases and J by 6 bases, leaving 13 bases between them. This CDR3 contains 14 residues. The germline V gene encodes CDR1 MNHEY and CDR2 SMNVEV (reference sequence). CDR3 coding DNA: TGTGCCAGCAGTTTTTATCAGGGAAGGGATACGCAGTATTTT. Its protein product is CASSFYQGRDTQYF.

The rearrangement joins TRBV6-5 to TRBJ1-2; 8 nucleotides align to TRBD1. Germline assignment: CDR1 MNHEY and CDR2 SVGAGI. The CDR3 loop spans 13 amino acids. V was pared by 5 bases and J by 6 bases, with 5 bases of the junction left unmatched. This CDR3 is CASSRTGRNGYTF. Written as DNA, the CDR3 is TGTGCCAGCAGTCGGACAGGGCGGAATGGCTACACCTTC.

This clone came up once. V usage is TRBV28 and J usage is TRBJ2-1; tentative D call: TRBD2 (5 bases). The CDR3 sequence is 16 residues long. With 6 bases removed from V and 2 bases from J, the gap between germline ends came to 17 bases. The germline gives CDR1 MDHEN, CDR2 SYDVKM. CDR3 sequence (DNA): TGTGCCAGCAGCCCCCCCTGGCGACTAACCTACAATGAGCAGTTCTTC. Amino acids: CASSPPWRLTYNEQFF. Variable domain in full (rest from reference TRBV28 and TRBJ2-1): DVKVTQSSRYLVKRTGEKVFLECVQDMDHENMFWYRQDPGLGLRLIYFSYDVKMKEKGDIPEGYSVSREKKERFSLILESASTNQTSMYLCASSPPWRLTYNEQFFGPGTRLTVL.

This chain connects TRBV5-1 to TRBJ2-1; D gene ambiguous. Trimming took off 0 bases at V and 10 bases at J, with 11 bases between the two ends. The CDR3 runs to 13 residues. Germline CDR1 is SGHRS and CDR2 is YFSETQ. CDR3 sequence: CASSLGPQWEQFF. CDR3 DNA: TGCGCCAGCAGCTTGGGACCCCAGTGGGAGCAGTTCTTC.

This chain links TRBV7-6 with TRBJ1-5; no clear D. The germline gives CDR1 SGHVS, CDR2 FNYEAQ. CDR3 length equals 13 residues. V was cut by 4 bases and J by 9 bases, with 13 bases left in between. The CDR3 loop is CASSSLSGRPQHF. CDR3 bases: TGTGCCAGCAGCTCCCTCAGCGGCCGGCCCCAGCATTTT.

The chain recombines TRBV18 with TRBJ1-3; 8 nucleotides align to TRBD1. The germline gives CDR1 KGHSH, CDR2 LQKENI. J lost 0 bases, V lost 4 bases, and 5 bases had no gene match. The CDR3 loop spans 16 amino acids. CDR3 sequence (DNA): TGTGCCAGCTCACTTTCCGGGACAGGCTCTGGAAACACCATATATTTT. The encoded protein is CASSLSGTGSGNTIYF.

In DNA form, the CDR3 reads TGTGCCAGCGTTCAGACTGCTGGGGCCAACGTCCTGACTTTC. It codes for CASVQTAGANVLTF. The chain joins TRBV7-2 to TRBJ2-6; D gene ambiguous. Between the trimmed V and J ends, which lost 8 bases and 2 bases, there was a span of 10 bases. Germline CDR1 SGHTA, CDR2 FQGNSA. The length of the CDR3 is 14 residues.

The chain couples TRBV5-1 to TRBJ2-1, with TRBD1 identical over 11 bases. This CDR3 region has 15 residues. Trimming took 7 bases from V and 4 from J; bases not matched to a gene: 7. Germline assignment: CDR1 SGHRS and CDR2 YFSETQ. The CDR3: CASGTGTGGYNEQFF. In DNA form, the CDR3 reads TGCGCCAGCGGAACCGGGACAGGGGGTTACAATGAGCAGTTCTTC.